These T cell receptor beta chains were read from a single sample in a study of post-analysis software for immune sequencing data. TCRdb itself ran the PCR reads through MiXCR, one entry per CDR3 protein. The sample consists of over 700,000 distinct CDR3 sequences, just under 30% of them appearing once. The sample consisted of blood. All receptors derive from a girl between 10 and 17 years old with multiple sclerosis. Both conserved end residues are part of each CDR3. D genes are given only for firm matches. Only some rows state a clone size, as once, few, many or a class for expanded clones.

j_gene | d_gene | abundance | v_gene | CDR3nt | CDR3aa
TRBJ2-7 | NA | few | TRBV20-1 | TGCAGTGCTCCCCGGCAGGGTCACGAGCAGTACTTC | CSAPRQGHEQYF
TRBJ1-6 | NA | NA | TRBV11-2 | TGTGCCAGCAGCTTAGCCGGGGGCGCGAGTAATTCACCCCTCCACTTT | CASSLAGGASNSPLHF
TRBJ2-5 | NA | many | TRBV12-3/TRBV12-4 | TGTGCCAGCAGTTTAGAGACAGGACAACAAGAGACCCAGTACTTC | CASSLETGQQETQYF
TRBJ2-3 | NA | NA | TRBV28 | TGTGCCAGCAGGGCCCTAGCTAGGTCCCCAGATACGCAGTATTTT | CASRALARSPDTQYF
TRBJ1-2 | NA | NA | TRBV7-2 | TGTGCCAGCAGGACCGGGAATGAAGATGGCTACACCTTC | CASRTGNEDGYTF
TRBJ1-5 | TRBD1 | NA | TRBV3-1 | TGTGCCAGCAGCCAGGGGACAGGGTATCAGCCCCAGCATTTT | CASSQGTGYQPQHF
TRBJ1-2 | NA | NA | TRBV7-2 | TGTGCCAGCAGCTTACCCGGGACCTGGGGCAACTATGGCTACACCTTC | CASSLPGTWGNYGYTF
TRBJ2-7 | TRBD1 | few | TRBV5-1 | TGCGCCAGCAGCGCCGGACAGGTAAACGAGCAGTACTTC | CASSAGQVNEQYF
TRBJ2-5 | NA | few | TRBV12-3/TRBV12-4 | TGTGCCAGCAGTTTAGGGGGCCCGGGGACCCAGTACTTC | CASSLGGPGTQYF
TRBJ1-5 | NA | NA | TRBV20-1 | TGCAGTGCTAGGGGGGAGAGAACTCAGCCCCAGCATTTT | CSARGERTQPQHF
TRBJ1-2 | TRBD1 | NA | TRBV5-4 | TGTGCCAGCAGCTCCGGACAGGGAGAGGGCACCTTC | CASSSGQGEGTF
TRBJ2-1 | TRBD2 | NA | TRBV4-3 | TGCGCCAGCAGCCCTAGAACTAGCGGGGTCGGGGGTGAGCAGTTCTTC | CASSPRTSGVGGEQFF
TRBJ2-1 | NA | NA | TRBV25-1 | TGTGCCAGCAGTGAACGGGTAGTTGGTGAACAGTTCTTC | CASSERVVGEQFF
TRBJ2-5 | NA | NA | TRBV4-1 | TGCGCCAGCAGCCAAGACGGTGCCGAGACGGAAGAGACCCAGTACTTC | CASSQDGAETEETQYF
TRBJ2-2 | TRBD1 | NA | TRBV20-1 | TGCAGTGCTCCCTCGGACAGGGACAGCCCCGGGGAGCTGTTTTTT | CSAPSDRDSPGELFF
TRBJ1-5 | NA | NA | TRBV24-1 | TGTGCCACCGGGCAGGGCTCTAGCAATCAGCCCCAGCATTTT | CATGQGSSNQPQHF
TRBJ2-1 | NA | few | TRBV10-3 | TGTGCCATCAGTTCCGCCCCATGGGGAAATGGTAATGAGCAGTTCTTC | CAISSAPWGNGNEQFF
TRBJ1-2 | NA | NA | TRBV2 | TGTGCCAGCAGTGAGGGAGGGGTATGGCGCGGCTACACCTTC | CASSEGGVWRGYTF
TRBJ2-7 | NA | many | TRBV4-3 | TGCGCCAGCAGCCAGCAAGACAGGTCGGACTACGAGCAGTACTTC | CASSQQDRSDYEQYF
TRBJ2-3 | NA | NA | TRBV7-2 | TGTGCCAGCGGCCTGAAGACAGATACGCAGTATTTT | CASGLKTDTQYF
TRBJ2-5 | NA | NA | TRBV15 | TGTGTCACCAGCAGAGGCCGTCGGGAGACCCAGTACTTC | CVTSRGRRETQYF
TRBJ1-4 | NA | NA | TRBV4-1 | TGCGCCAGCAGCCCCCCAGGGGAAAAACTGTTTTTT | CASSPPGEKLFF
TRBJ2-3 | NA | few | TRBV20-1 | TGCAGTGCTAGGCCCTATGGGCTCACAGATACGCAGTATTTT | CSARPYGLTDTQYF
TRBJ1-2 | NA | few | TRBV5-4 | TGTGCCAGCAGCTTGTTAACCAGGGACTATGGCTACACCTTC | CASSLLTRDYGYTF
TRBJ1-6 | NA | NA | TRBV20-1 | TGCAGTGCTAGAGTGCTCGGCGGGGCACCCCTCCACTTT | CSARVLGGAPLHF
TRBJ2-7 | NA | many | TRBV5-6 | TGTGCCAGCAGCTTCTCTGGAACCTACGAGCAGTACTTC | CASSFSGTYEQYF
TRBJ2-4 | NA | NA | TRBV20-1 | TGCAGTGCTAGTTTCAGGGATCCCAAAAACATTCAGTACTTC | CSASFRDPKNIQYF
TRBJ2-7 | NA | NA | TRBV7-2 | TGTGCCAGCAGCTCCGCTGCGAGAGTGCGACAGTACTTC | CASSSAARVRQYF
TRBJ2-1 | TRBD1 | NA | TRBV6-5 | TGTGCCAGAATCGACAGGGAGTATTACAATGAGCAGTTCTTC | CARIDREYYNEQFF
TRBJ2-3 | NA | NA | TRBV7-2 | TGTGCCAGCAGTCTTATCGCCGGTCGGGGGGATACGCAGTATTTT | CASSLIAGRGDTQYF
TRBJ2-7 | TRBD1 | NA | TRBV12-3/TRBV12-4 | TGTGCCAGCAGCTGGGGGACAGGCTACGAGCAGTACTTC | CASSWGTGYEQYF
TRBJ2-3 | NA | few | TRBV20-1 | TGCAGTGCTAGAGATCGCGGCCCAGGAGGGCAGTATTTT | CSARDRGPGGQYF
TRBJ1-2 | NA | NA | TRBV9 | TGTGCCAGCAGCGTTGACAGCTGGAATGGCTACACCTTC | CASSVDSWNGYTF
TRBJ2-1 | TRBD2 | few | TRBV15 | TGTGCCACCAGCAGAGATAAGGCTAGCGGGAGGGTTATGCAGTTCTTC | CATSRDKASGRVMQFF
TRBJ1-2 | TRBD1 | NA | TRBV13 | TGTGCCGGCAGCCCCCCGGACAGGGGCGACTTCTATGGCTACACCTTC | CAGSPPDRGDFYGYTF
TRBJ2-5 | TRBD1 | many | TRBV6-5 | TGTGCCAGCAGCCCTCGGACAGGGGTTCAAGAGACCCAGTACTTC | CASSPRTGVQETQYF
TRBJ2-7 | NA | few | TRBV6-2/TRBV6-3 | TGTGCCAGCAGTTATGACGGCGCCTTCTACGAGCAGTACTTC | CASSYDGAFYEQYF
TRBJ1-4 | NA | few | TRBV29-1 | TGCAGCGTTGGGGCGGATGAAAAACTGTTTTTT | CSVGADEKLFF
TRBJ2-3 | TRBD2 | many | TRBV20-1 | TGCAGTGCGCCCCCTAGCGGGAGGTTTCCAGATACGCAGTATTTT | CSAPPSGRFPDTQYF
TRBJ2-3 | NA | NA | TRBV11-2 | TGTGCCAGCAGCCCCGCTGGGGGTCTAGTTCTCCCCGATACGCAGTATTTT | CASSPAGGLVLPDTQYF
TRBJ2-1 | NA | NA | TRBV4-3 | TGCGCCAGCAGCCAAGATTTAGCGAGGAATTACAATGAGCAGTTCTTC | CASSQDLARNYNEQFF
TRBJ1-6 | NA | NA | TRBV7-2 | TGTGCCAGCACCGGGGGGAGGTCCTCCTCCTATAATTCACCCCTCCACTTT | CASTGGRSSSYNSPLHF
TRBJ2-1 | NA | few | TRBV5-6 | TGTGCCAGCAGCCTTGGGGCCGGGGGAAACAATGAGCAGTTCTTC | CASSLGAGGNNEQFF
TRBJ2-3 | NA | NA | TRBV4-2 | TGTGCCAGCAGCCAAGAGGCCCCTCTTGGAGGGCTGAATACGCAGTATTTT | CASSQEAPLGGLNTQYF
TRBJ1-2 | NA | NA | TRBV5-5 | TGTGCCAGCAGCCGGGCGGGACGGATTAACTATGGCTACACCTTC | CASSRAGRINYGYTF
TRBJ2-5 | NA | NA | TRBV7-2 | TGTGCCAGCAGCTTCCGACCCAGCGCGACCCAGTACTTC | CASSFRPSATQYF
TRBJ2-5 | TRBD2 | once | TRBV15 | TGTGCCACCAGCAGAGCCGGGACTACCAAGCTCGCTGAGCAGTACTTC | CATSRAGTTKLAEQYF
TRBJ1-3 | NA | NA | TRBV20-1 | TGCAGTGGCTCAGGGGCGGCGGGTGGAAACACCATATATTTT | CSGSGAAGGNTIYF